The 28 T cell receptor beta chains listed next were all sequenced from one sample in a study of blood T cell repertoires in COVID-19 (dated by TCRdb to the early 2020s). Receptor libraries were prepared by the immunoSEQ multiplex PCR assay. TCRdb obtained this table from immuneACCESS and retained in-frame rearrangements with V and J assigned. These tables miss some clones; where compared with another copy, unresolved V genes account for less than half of the shortfall, and the remainder is unexplained. The table for this sample lists about 160,000 clones; about 87% of them were counted only once. Around 4% of the sample comes from the top ten. The sample comprised peripheral blood. These TCRs come from a woman between 55 and 75 years old who had recovered from COVID-19.

The chain employs TRBV29-1 and TRBJ2-7; D call uncertain. This CDR3 spans 11 amino acids. The V gene lost 4 bases and the J gene lost 3 bases, with 7 bases spanning the gap. Germline-derived CDR1 and CDR2 are SQVTM and ANQGSEA. This CDR3 reads CSVARDYEQYF. CDR3 nucleotides: TGCAGCGTTGCGAGAGACTACGAGCAGTACTTC.

The chain is built from TRBV12-3 or TRBV12-4 and TRBJ2-7; a weak D match, TRBD1 (5 bases). The ends were cut back, 6 bases at V and 2 bases at J, with 11 bases in the middle. The CDR3 has 13 residues. CDR3 loop: CASSPDSTYEQYF. The CDR3 DNA follows: TGTGCCAGCAGCCCCGACAGTACCTACGAGCAGTACTTC.

This chain joins TRBV7-6 and TRBJ1-5; 7 nucleotides agree with TRBD1. Germline V gene data show CDR1 as SGHVS and CDR2 as FNYEAQ. After removal of 2 bases from V and 2 bases from J, the junction contained 9 bases not matched to a gene. The CDR3 is 17 amino acids. The DNA of the CDR3 is TGTGCCAGCAGCTTATTCCCCCCCGGGACAGGCAATCAGCCCCAGCATTTT. Encoded protein: CASSLFPPGTGNQPQHF.

The rearrangement joins TRBV24-1 to TRBJ2-2; 11 positions agree with TRBD1. V dropped 4 bases and J dropped 3; count of bases not matched to a gene: 6. Germline CDR1 is KGHDR and CDR2 is SFDVKD. This CDR3 region has 17 residues. The chain's CDR3 is CATSDRWTGGDTGELFF. CDR3 sequence (DNA): TGTGCCACCAGTGACCGTTGGACAGGGGGCGACACCGGGGAGCTGTTTTTT.

The V and J genes are TRBV5-1 and TRBJ2-7; the match to TRBD1 covers 12 bases. J gave up 7 bases and V 4 bases, and 6 bases lay outside the gene matches. This CDR3 has 14 residues. Germline lookup yields CDR1 SGHRS and CDR2 YFSETQ. The CDR3 coding sequence is TGCGCCAGCAGCGTGGGACAGGGGGCGAGAGAGCAGTACTTC. Its translation: CASSVGQGAREQYF.

This clone was counted between two and nine times. V usage is TRBV6-4 and J usage is TRBJ2-3; D is perhaps TRBD1 (6 bases). The CDR3 has 15 amino acids. Trimming pared 8 bases from V and 1 base from J, leaving 16 bases between. The germline gives CDR1 MRHNA, CDR2 SNTAGT. The CDR3 coding sequence is TGTGCCAGCTCACCCCAGGGGCAGGGCACAGATACGCAGTATTTT. Encoded protein: CASSPQGQGTDTQYF.

The chain carries TRBV5-1 and TRBJ2-7; 9 bases are a match to TRBD1. V trimming: 1 base; J trimming: 4 bases; junction bases outside the gene matches: 3. The CDR3 totals 14 residues. The germline V gene has CDR1 SGHRS and CDR2 YFSETQ. The CDR3 protein is CASSLSGTGYEQYF. CDR3 sequence (DNA): TGCGCCAGCAGCTTGTCCGGGACAGGGTACGAGCAGTACTTC.

V usage is TRBV29-1 and J usage is TRBJ2-3; a possible D gene is TRBD1 (6 bases). This CDR3 has 13 amino acids. The V end lost 4 bases, the J end lost 3 bases, and 11 bases lay between the germline ends. The germline V gene has CDR1 SQVTM and CDR2 ANQGSEA. CDR3: CSVGTGQTDTQYF. The CDR3 region has the DNA TGCAGCGTTGGTACAGGACAGACAGATACGCAGTATTTT.

V usage is TRBV7-9 and J usage is TRBJ2-7; maybe TRBD1 (6 bases). CDR1 and CDR2 (germline): SEHNR, FQNEAQ (reference sequence). V lost 2 bases and J lost 0, with 14 bases in between. CDR3 size: 16 residues. DNA of the CDR3: TGTGCCAGCAGCTTAAGTTCCGGGACAACCTCCTACGAGCAGTACTTC. Its protein product is CASSLSSGTTSYEQYF.

The chain has TRBV28 and TRBJ2-1, with a weak D call TRBD2 (6 bases). CDR3 length: 15 amino acids. Germline-derived CDR1 and CDR2 are MDHEN and SYDVKM. The V gene lost 3 bases and the J gene lost 7 bases, with 16 bases spanning the gap. The chain's CDR3 is CASSFPGGARNEQFF. The CDR3 DNA reads TGTGCCAGCAGTTTCCCCGGCGGGGCTAGGAATGAGCAGTTCTTC.

The sample holds one count of this clone. The gene calls are TRBV5-4 and TRBJ1-3, with 8 bases aligning to TRBD1. CDR3 length: 17 residues. Trimming removed 0 bases from V and 2 bases from J; junction bases left unmatched: 7. Germline CDR1 is SGHNT and CDR2 is YYREEE (reference sequence). CDR3 DNA: TGTGCCAGCAGCTTGGATACAGGGGGATTGCCTGGAAACACCATATATTTT. It codes for CASSLDTGGLPGNTIYF.

The chain carries TRBV18 and TRBJ1-4; 7 nucleotides align to TRBD1. With V trimmed by 5 bases and J by 6 bases, 9 bases remained unmatched. Germline assignment: CDR1 KGHSH and CDR2 LQKENI. The CDR3 spans 15 residues. In DNA, the CDR3 is TGTGCCAGCTCAAAGGACAGGTCGGCTGATGAAAAACTGTTTTTT. Amino acid sequence: CASSKDRSADEKLFF.

Regarding this clone: At one end, the junction sequence differs from germline, possibly due to a read error. V usage is TRBV7-2 and J usage is TRBJ2-1, with 7 bases matching TRBD2. CDR3 length equals 11 residues. Germline CDR1 and CDR2: SGHTA and FQGNSA. CDR3 amino acids: CASSRGARELF. CDR3 bases: TGTGCCAGCAGCCGAGGGGCGCGGGAGCTCTTC.

This chain joins TRBV5-1 and TRBJ2-1; 9 positions match TRBD1. The CDR3 is 15 amino acids. The germline V gene has CDR1 SGHRS and CDR2 YFSETQ. J gave up 9 bases and V 3 bases, and 10 bases lay outside the gene matches. In DNA, the CDR3 is TGCGCCAGCAGCTGGGGGGACAGGGACGTGGGTGAGCAGTTCTTC. The encoded protein is CASSWGDRDVGEQFF.

V is TRBV5-1 and J is TRBJ2-6, with D possibly matching TRBD1 (6 bases). Germline values: CDR1 SGHRS, CDR2 YFSETQ. The CDR3 totals 18 residues. Trimming pared 0 bases from V and 2 bases from J, leaving 15 bases between. The CDR3 loop is CASSLVIQGVAGANVLTF. Written as DNA, the CDR3 is TGCGCCAGCAGCTTGGTAATACAGGGAGTAGCTGGGGCCAACGTCCTGACTTTC.

This clone has only one observation. The J gene is TRBJ1-5, the V gene TRBV7-2; D unclear. V was clipped by 3 bases and J by 3 bases, with 6 bases between them. This CDR3 has 13 residues. Germline assignment: CDR1 SGHTA and CDR2 FQGNSA. For the CDR3, the DNA is TGTGCCAGCAGCTTCGGGATCAATCAGCCCCAGCATTTT. Translation: CASSFGINQPQHF.

This rearrangement joins TRBV4-2 to TRBJ1-4, with TRBD1 matching 7 bases. The CDR3 covers 16 residues. Germline V gene lookup returns CDR1 LGHNA and CDR2 YNFKEQ. V trimming: 4 bases; J trimming: 5 bases; junction bases outside the gene matches: 10. The CDR3 DNA is TGTGCCAGCAGCCGAAACCCGGGACAGAAAAATGAAAAACTGTTTTTT. Translated, it gives CASSRNPGQKNEKLFF.

The chain uses TRBV10-3 and TRBJ2-3; TRBD1 is a possible D gene (6 bases). CDR1 and CDR2 from the germline V gene are ENHRY and SYGVKD. The CDR3 runs to 17 residues. V lost 0 bases and J 2 bases, leaving 15 bases between the germline ends. The DNA of the CDR3 is TGTGCCATCAGTGAGTCGTTTGGACAGCCTCCCACAGATACGCAGTATTTT. Its translation: CAISESFGQPPTDTQYF.

This rearrangement joins TRBV28 to TRBJ1-2; D gene ambiguous. Germline V gene data show CDR1 as MDHEN and CDR2 as SYDVKM. V was pared by 4 bases and J by 1 base, with 13 bases between. This CDR3 is 15 amino acids long. For the CDR3, the DNA is TGTGCCAGCAGTTCCACAGCCCCCATTAACTATGGCTACACCTTC. It codes for CASSSTAPINYGYTF.

V gene TRBV5-1 combines with J gene TRBJ1-4, with 8 bases lining up with TRBD1. The CDR3 runs to 15 residues. CDR1 and CDR2 (germline): SGHRS, YFSETQ. V shed 1 base and J 7 bases; nucleotides not matched to a gene: 6. The CDR3 is CASSLSSGGFEKLFF. CDR3 in DNA: TGCGCCAGCAGCTTGTCATCAGGGGGCTTTGAAAAACTGTTTTTT.

The chain uses TRBV19 and TRBJ1-5; 7 bases fit TRBD1. In germline, CDR1 is LNHDA, CDR2 SQIVND (reference sequence). V gave up 5 bases and J gave up 3 bases; unmatched junction bases: 7. The length of the CDR3 is 15 residues. Here the CDR3 DNA reads TGTGCCAGTAGTTGGGGGACAGCTTCCAATCAGCCCCAGCATTTT. Translated, it gives CASSWGTASNQPQHF. The variable domain in full, with the rest retrieved from reference TRBV19 and TRBJ1-5, is DGGITQSPKYLFRKEGQNVTLSCEQNLNHDAMYWYRQDPGQGLRLIYYSQIVNDFQKGDIAEGYSVSREKKESFPLTVTSAQKNPTAFYLCASSWGTASNQPQHFGDGTRLSIL.

This sequence joins TRBV27 and TRBJ2-7, with a tentative D call TRBD1 (6 bases). CDR1 is MNHEY and CDR2 is SMNVEV in the germline V gene (reference sequence). The CDR3 is 14 amino acids. V shed 2 bases and J shed 2 bases, with 10 bases lying between them. CDR3 DNA: TGTGCCAGCAGTTTAGGGGGCCCAGCCTACGAGCAGTACTTC. It translates to CASSLGGPAYEQYF.

This chain joins TRBV9 and TRBJ2-1; TRBD2 matches 7 bases. Germline CDR1 SGDLS, CDR2 YYNGEE. Germline trimming cut 0 bases from V and 3 bases from J; bases unmatched to any gene: 6. The CDR3 loop spans 16 amino acids. The CDR3, as DNA: TGTGCCAGCAGCGTAGGTGCGGGGGAGGGCTACAATGAGCAGTTCTTC. It yields the protein CASSVGAGEGYNEQFF. Full variable domain (remainder filled in from reference TRBV9 and TRBJ2-1): DSGVTQTPKHLITATGQRVTLRCSPRSGDLSVYWYQQSLDQGLQFLIQYYNGEERAKGNILERFSAQQFPDLHSELNLSSLELGDSALYFCASSVGAGEGYNEQFFGPGTRLTVL.

In its sample, this clone was seen once. The V and J genes are TRBV19 and TRBJ2-2; D call uncertain. The CDR3 sequence is 14 residues long. The germline V gene has CDR1 LNHDA and CDR2 SQIVND (reference sequence). V was clipped by 5 bases and J by 4 bases, with 11 bases between them. CDR3 sequence (DNA): TGTGCCAGTAGTGAACAGACCCTCACCGGGGAGCTGTTTTTT. This translates into CASSEQTLTGELFF.

V gene TRBV7-9 combines with J gene TRBJ1-2; D is ambiguous. With 4 bases removed from V and 8 bases from J, the gap between germline ends came to 11 bases. CDR3 length: 12 amino acids. The V gene's germline CDR1 is SEHNR and CDR2 FQNEAQ (reference sequence). The CDR3 sequence is CASSSPLYGYTF. In nucleotides, the CDR3 is TGTGCCAGCAGCTCCCCACTTTACGGCTACACCTTC. Full variable domain (rest looked up from reference TRBV7-9 and TRBJ1-2): DTGVSQNPRHKITKRGQNVTFRCDPISEHNRLYWYRQTLGQGPEFLTYFQNEAQLEKSRLLSDRFSAERPKGSFSTLEIQRTEQGDSAMYLCASSSPLYGYTFGSGTRLTVV.

This clone was counted between two and nine times. The chain uses TRBV5-4 and TRBJ1-5; TRBD1 aligns across 10 bases. V shed 9 bases, J shed 3 bases, and the junction held 9 bases outside the gene matches. Germline V gene data show CDR1 as SGHNT and CDR2 as YYREEE (reference sequence). This CDR3 spans 15 amino acids. The CDR3 DNA reads as TGTGCCATCAAGCCCGGGACAGGGGTCAATCAGCCCCAGCATTTT. It codes for CAIKPGTGVNQPQHF.

V and J are TRBV9 and TRBJ1-1; a possible D gene is TRBD1 (6 bases). The ends were cut back, 1 base at V and 8 bases at J, with 15 bases in the middle. The germline CDR1 and CDR2 sequences are SGDLS and YYNGEE. This CDR3 is 14 amino acids long. CDR3 DNA sequence: TGTGCCAGCAGCGTACCCTTAGGGGGAACCGAAGCTTTCTTT. Protein: CASSVPLGGTEAFF.

This clone has just one count. The chain combines TRBV6-1 with TRBJ1-6; no firm D call. Germline V CDR1 and CDR2: MNHNS, SASEGT. Deletions cut 1 base from V and 7 bases from J, with 11 bases between. This CDR3 is built from 15 residues. In nucleotides, the CDR3 is TGTGCCAGCAGTGAAGGGAGGGCGCCCAATTCACCCCTCCACTTT. It is translated as CASSEGRAPNSPLHF.